These T cell receptor beta chains were read from a single sample in a study of cytomegalovirus exposure and HLA in healthy donors. Some clones are missing from TCRdb's copy, which holds only in-frame ones; the method was immunoSEQ multiplex PCR. The sample lists tens of thousands of clones, 70% to 90% seen once, with roughly 10% in the top ten. Sequences were obtained from PBMCs. The receptors were gathered from a woman between 40 and 50 years old in good health and CMV-seropositive. CDR3s include the opening cysteine and the closing phenylalanine or tryptophan. D genes are given only for firm matches. Expanded clones are given a class, and other clones once, few, many or no size at all.

D,size,J,V,DNA,CDR3
TRBD2,-,TRBJ2-7,TRBV5-1,TGCGCCAGTAATAGCGGGGGGAGCTCCTACGAGCAGTACTTC,CASNSGGSSYEQYF
TRBD2,-,TRBJ2-7,TRBV6-5,TGTGCCAGCTTCCCCTCTAGCGGGGCCACCTACGAGCAGTACTTC,CASFPSSGATYEQYF
TRBD1,-,TRBJ2-7,TRBV5-4,TGTGCCAGCAGCGATGGGGACAGGGCTACCGCGCAGTACTTC,CASSDGDRATAQYF
-,-,TRBJ2-2,TRBV6-4,TGTGCCAGCAGTGGCCAGGGGTTCACCGGGGAGCTGTTTTTT,CASSGQGFTGELFF
TRBD1,-,TRBJ1-1,TRBV5-6,TGTGCCAGCAGCTTGACAGGGGTGGGCACTGAAGCTTTCTTT,CASSLTGVGTEAFF
-,-,TRBJ1-6,TRBV30,TGTGCCTGGACCACCCTATGGGGACTGACGAGCTCCTATAATTCACCCCTCCACTTT,CAWTTLWGLTSSYNSPLHF
TRBD1,few,TRBJ2-1,TRBV28,TGTGCCAGCAGTCCTCTAGGACAGGGGGTTTTCTACAATGAGCAGTTCTTC,CASSPLGQGVFYNEQFF
-,-,TRBJ1-4,TRBV9,TGTGCCAGCAGCACTGGGCGGGGGACATCGTATGAAAAACTGTTTTTT,CASSTGRGTSYEKLFF
-,-,TRBJ1-4,TRBV10-3,TGTGCCATCAGTGAGTCACGACAGGCCTTGGAACTGTTTTTT,CAISESRQALELFF
TRBD1,-,TRBJ1-1,TRBV27,TGTGCCAGCAGTTTAACTACAGGGGTGAACACTGAAGCTTTCTTT,CASSLTTGVNTEAFF
TRBD1,-,TRBJ2-1,TRBV9,TGTGCCAGCAGCGTAGCGCCGGGGACAGCAGGTGAGCAGTTCTTC,CASSVAPGTAGEQFF
-,-,TRBJ2-7,TRBV4-3,TGCGCCAGCAGCCAAGGTCTCCCCGGGACACTGTTTATGGAGCAGTACTTC,CASSQGLPGTLFMEQYF
-,few,TRBJ2-7,TRBV7-9,TGTGCCAGCAGCCTTAGACAGCGCGACGAGCAGTACTTC,CASSLRQRDEQYF
-,-,TRBJ1-1,TRBV6-1,TGTGCCAGCAGTGAAGCGTCACGTCGAGGTGAAGCTTTCTTT,CASSEASRRGEAFF
TRBD1,-,TRBJ1-1,TRBV7-9,TGTGCCAGCATCCCGACAGGGTTTGGGAGTGAAGCTTTCTTT,CASIPTGFGSEAFF
-,-,TRBJ2-3,TRBV7-9,TGTGCCAGCAGCTTGTGGCGCAGCGGAAGCACAGATACGCAGTATTTT,CASSLWRSGSTDTQYF
-,-,TRBJ2-2,TRBV7-2,TGTGCCAGCAGCTTAGGCGGCAGTTACGCCCGGACCGGGGAGCTGTTTTTT,CASSLGGSYARTGELFF
-,-,TRBJ1-2,TRBV19,TGTGCCAGTATCGACGGGACACTTAATGGCTACACCTTC,CASIDGTLNGYTF
TRBD1,-,TRBJ1-6,TRBV6-1,TGTGCCAGCAAAGGACAGGGAAGTTCACCCCTCCACTTT,CASKGQGSSPLHF
-,-,TRBJ2-7,TRBV5-4,TGTGCCAGCAGCTTGGGGGGCAAAGCCTACGAGCAGTACTTC,CASSLGGKAYEQYF
-,-,TRBJ1-4,TRBV19,TGTGCCAGTAGTACCCAGGGCCGGGAAAAACTGTTTTTT,CASSTQGREKLFF
-,-,TRBJ1-2,TRBV5-4,TGTGCCAGCAGCTTGGACCCCCGGACAGTGGATGGCTACACCTTC,CASSLDPRTVDGYTF
TRBD2,once,TRBJ2-5,TRBV7-2,TGTGCCAGCAATCGGGAGGGAGGGACCCAGTACTTC,CASNREGGTQYF
TRBD2,-,TRBJ2-7,TRBV7-2,TGTGCCAGCAGTCTAACTAGCGGGGTCTACGAGCAGTACTTC,CASSLTSGVYEQYF
-,-,TRBJ1-2,TRBV6-6,TGTGCCAGCAGAGAACAGGGAAACTATGGCTACACCTTC,CASREQGNYGYTF
TRBD2,once,TRBJ2-1,TRBV27,TGTGCCAGCAGCGGACTAGCGGGTAAGCAGTTCTTC,CASSGLAGKQFF
TRBD1,-,TRBJ2-7,TRBV10-3,TGTGCCATCAGTGATGGACAGGGGGCCTACGAGCAGTACTTC,CAISDGQGAYEQYF
TRBD1,-,TRBJ2-3,TRBV4-2,TGTGCCAGCAGCCCTGGGACAGTTGATACGCAGTATTTT,CASSPGTVDTQYF
-,few,TRBJ1-5,TRBV18,TGTGCCAGCTCACCGGGGGGGAGTCATCAGCCCCAGCATTTT,CASSPGGSHQPQHF